The 28 T cell receptor beta chains below come from one sample, sequenced in a study of human T cells and chemical hapten exposure. TCRdb independently ran MiXCR on the RACE reads; one entry per CDR3 protein. The sample consists of fewer than 350,000 distinct CDR3 sequences, approximately 8% of them appearing once. Time point specified: pre-sensitization, week 0. Treatment reported: therapeutic diphenylcyclopropenone sensitization with weekly scalp DPC. Sequencing was performed on whole blood, taken in connection with sensitization to the hapten diphenylcyclopropenone (DPC). These receptors were collected from a man between 18 and 35 years old with alopecia areata. Some clones in this sample may be carry-over from other donors' samples.

This clonotype came up a few times. The chain carries TRBV6-2 or TRBV6-3 and TRBJ2-7, with a weak D call TRBD2 (7 bases). Germline loops: CDR1 MNHEY, CDR2 SVGEGT. This CDR3 has 15 residues. Trimming cost V 4 bases and J 0 bases, with 13 bases left between them. The CDR3, as DNA: TGTGCCAGCAGTTCCGCACGGGGGGCCTCCTACGAGCAGTACTTC. It yields the protein CASSSARGASYEQYF.

This clonotype turned up a few times. The chain joins TRBV20-1 to TRBJ2-7; unclear D gene. The ends were cut back, 3 bases at V and 0 bases at J, with 12 bases in the middle. The CDR3 is 14 amino acids. From germline, CDR1 is DFQATT and CDR2 SNEGSKA (reference sequence). This chain's CDR3 is CSASGSLSSYEQYV. CDR3 DNA: TGCAGTGCTAGTGGCAGCTTAAGCTCCTACGAGCAGTACGTC.

The rearrangement links TRBV5-1 to TRBJ2-7; TRBD1 matches 7 bases. CDR1 SGHRS and CDR2 YFSETQ come from the germline V gene. The CDR3 runs 14 residues. The V segment lost 4 bases and the J segment 5 bases; nucleotides outside the gene matches: 9. DNA for the CDR3: TGCGCCAGCAGCAACTTATCGACAGGGCACGAGCAGTACTTC. As protein: CASSNLSTGHEQYF.

This rearrangement joins TRBV5-1 to TRBJ1-1; D possibly corresponds to TRBD1 (6 bases). Trimming removed 3 bases at V and 4 bases at J, with 13 bases between. In germline, CDR1 is SGHRS, CDR2 YFSETQ. The CDR3 totals 14 residues. The CDR3 reads CASSSRDKGTEAFF. DNA of the CDR3: TGCGCCAGCAGCTCCCGGGACAAGGGCACTGAAGCTTTCTTT.

This clonotype occurred many times. The gene calls are TRBV6-2 or TRBV6-3 and TRBJ1-5; D is unclear. Looked up from germline, CDR1 is MNHEY and CDR2 is SVGEGT. The CDR3 spans 13 residues. V was shortened by 6 bases and J by 9 bases, with 15 bases between the two germline ends. DNA of the CDR3: TGTGCCAGCAGGGGCACGACTTGGAGGCCCCAGCATTTT. Translated, it gives CASRGTTWRPQHF.

This clonotype occurred a few times. The V gene is TRBV11-2, the J gene TRBJ1-1, with a tentative D call TRBD1 (5 bases). Germline CDR1 SGHAT, CDR2 FQNNGV. The CDR3 has 12 residues. V lost 7 bases to trimming and J lost 3 bases, with 9 bases between them. CDR3 nucleotide sequence: TGTGCCAGCAAGTCAGGGTACACTGAAGCTTTCTTT. Translating gives CASKSGYTEAFF.

Only a few counts were recorded for this clonotype. The rearrangement links TRBV25-1 to TRBJ2-2; a possible D gene is TRBD2 (6 bases). The CDR3 is 17 residues long. V dropped 1 base and J dropped 0 bases, with 12 bases sitting between them. Germline loops: CDR1 MGHDK, CDR2 SYGVNS. CDR3 residues: CASSELKGTANTGELFF. For the CDR3, the DNA is TGTGCCAGCAGTGAATTGAAGGGGACTGCGAACACCGGGGAGCTGTTTTTT.

This clonotype was picked up many times. The rearrangement joins TRBV9 to TRBJ2-3; 8 bases align to TRBD2. The CDR3 covers 17 residues. V shed 0 bases and J 1 base; nucleotides not matched to a gene: 7. Germline values: CDR1 SGDLS, CDR2 YYNGEE. The CDR3 DNA sequence: TGTGCCAGCAGCGTAGATCGGGAGGGGGGCGGCACAGATACGCAGTATTTT. This sequence encodes CASSVDREGGGTDTQYF.

The chain links TRBV28 to TRBJ2-7; perhaps TRBD2 as D (5 bases). The CDR3 loop spans 13 amino acids. Per germline, CDR1 MDHEN and CDR2 SYDVKM. Trimming stripped 7 bases from V and 1 base from J, with 11 bases between. As DNA, the CDR3 is TGTGCCAGCAAGGTGAGCGGATCCTACGAGCAGTACTTC. This translates into CASKVSGSYEQYF.

Remarks on this clonotype: A much larger clone is a single base away; this may be a read error. The V and J genes are TRBV4-1 and TRBJ2-3; 8 positions agree with TRBD2. This CDR3 is built from 15 residues. Germline V gene lookup returns CDR1 MGHRA and CDR2 YSYEKL. The V segment lost 0 bases and the J segment 4 bases; nucleotides outside the gene matches: 3. The CDR3 DNA sequence: TGCGCCAGCAGCCAAGAGGTAGCGGGGTCAGATACGCAGTATTTT. Its protein is CASSQEVAGSDTQYF.

The table lists this clonotype with a few counts. This rearrangement joins TRBV27 to TRBJ2-7, with D possibly being TRBD1 (5 bases). This CDR3 region has 14 residues. Germline loops: CDR1 MNHEY, CDR2 SMNVEV (reference sequence). The ends were cut back, 3 bases at V and 0 bases at J, with 9 bases in the middle. CDR3 in DNA: TGTGCCAGCAGTTTCACGACAGCCTCCTACGAGCAGTACTTC. Translation gives CASSFTTASYEQYF.

This clonotype was picked up many times. V is TRBV7-2 and J is TRBJ1-1, with D possibly TRBD1 on 5 matching bases. Trimming left V 1 base short and J 6 bases short, with 12 bases between. This CDR3 is built from 14 residues. Germline values: CDR1 SGHTA, CDR2 FQGNSA. CDR3 loop: CASSLESRQSEAFF. DNA of the CDR3: TGTGCCAGCAGCTTAGAATCCCGACAGTCTGAAGCTTTCTTT. The complete variable domain, with remaining parts taken from reference TRBV7-2 and TRBJ1-1, reads GAGVSQSPSNKVTEKGKDVELRCDPISGHTALYWYRQSLGQGLEFLIYFQGNSAPDKSGLPSDRFSAERTGGSVSTLTIQRTQQEDSAVYLCASSLESRQSEAFFGQGTRLTVV.

This clonotype was observed a few times. V is TRBV7-9 and J is TRBJ1-5; TRBD1 matches at 8 bases. Germline CDR1 reads SEHNR; CDR2 reads FQNEAQ (reference sequence). The CDR3 length is 13 residues. With 6 bases clipped from V and 4 bases from J, the junction kept 2 bases outside the gene matches. The CDR3 DNA reads TGTGCCAGCAGTCAGGGGGCGAATCAGCCCCAGCATTTT. Translation gives CASSQGANQPQHF.

Ten or more counts support this clonotype. V gene TRBV2 combines with J gene TRBJ2-3; 10 bases fit TRBD1. V lost 2 bases and J lost 3; bases outside the gene matches: 8. The CDR3 is made up of 17 amino acids. Germline-derived CDR1 and CDR2 are SNHLY and FYNNEI. CDR3 nucleotide sequence: TGTGCCAGCAGTGAAAGTGGGACAGGGGCAAAGACAGATACGCAGTATTTT. Its protein is CASSESGTGAKTDTQYF. The whole variable domain, remainder taken from reference TRBV2 and TRBJ2-3, is EPEVTQTPSHQVTQMGQEVILRCVPISNHLYFYWYRQILGQKVEFLVSFYNNEISEKSEIFDDQFSVERPDGSNFTLKIRSTKLEDSAMYFCASSESGTGAKTDTQYFGPGTRLTVL.

The chain joins TRBV7-2 to TRBJ2-5; D is undetermined. Trimming pared 4 bases from V and 3 bases from J, leaving 24 bases between. The CDR3 totals 18 residues. Germline V gives CDR1 SGHTA, CDR2 FQGNSA. CDR3 protein: CASSSVYTRPSKEETQYF. CDR3 nucleotides: TGTGCCAGCAGCTCGGTATACACGAGACCCTCCAAGGAAGAGACCCAGTACTTC. Combining the CDR3 with reference TRBV7-2 and TRBJ2-5 gives the whole variable domain GAGVSQSPSNKVTEKGKDVELRCDPISGHTALYWYRQSLGQGLEFLIYFQGNSAPDKSGLPSDRFSAERTGGSVSTLTIQRTQQEDSAVYLCASSSVYTRPSKEETQYFGPGTRLLVL.

This clonotype turned up a few times. The chain is built from TRBV6-6 and TRBJ1-1; D call uncertain. CDR1 MNHNY and CDR2 SVGAGI come from the germline V gene (reference sequence). CDR3 length: 11 residues. V dropped 5 bases and J dropped 8 bases, with 9 bases sitting between them. CDR3 residues: CASSGEIEAFF. The CDR3 region has the DNA TGTGCCAGCAGTGGCGAGATAGAAGCTTTCTTT.

This clonotype was recorded a few times. The rearrangement uses TRBV15 and TRBJ1-3; weak D call: TRBD1 (5 bases). Trimming cost V 0 bases and J 3 bases, with 9 bases left between them. Germline-derived CDR1 and CDR2 are LNHNV and YYDKDF (reference sequence). This CDR3 spans 15 amino acids. The CDR3, as DNA: TGTGCCACCAGCAGAGATCCCGGGGGTGGAAACACCATATATTTT. It codes for CATSRDPGGGNTIYF.

This clonotype was observed a few times. V usage is TRBV7-8 and J usage is TRBJ1-1, with D perhaps matching TRBD1 (6 bases). The CDR3 spans 14 residues. Germline V gives CDR1 SGHVS, CDR2 FQNEAQ. Trimming stripped 6 bases from V and 5 bases from J, with 16 bases between. For the CDR3, the DNA is TGTGCCAGCAGGATCCGGGGCAGGGGAACTGAAGCTTTCTTT. The encoded protein is CASRIRGRGTEAFF. Filled out from reference TRBV7-8 and TRBJ1-1, the complete variable domain reads GAGVSQSPRYKVAKRGQDVALRCDPISGHVSLFWYQQALGQGPEFLTYFQNEAQLDKSGLPSDRFFAERPEGSVSTLKIQRTQQEDSAVYLCASRIRGRGTEAFFGQGTRLTVV.

This clonotype was counted a few times. The J gene is TRBJ2-2, the V gene TRBV7-6; 9 bases are a match to TRBD2. V shed 2 bases and J 5 bases; nucleotides not matched to a gene: 9. CDR3 length: 17 residues. Germline V gene data show CDR1 as SGHVS and CDR2 as FNYEAQ. CDR3 sequence reads: CASSLYGASGATGELFF. The CDR3 region has the DNA TGTGCCAGCAGCTTATACGGGGCTAGCGGGGCAACCGGGGAGCTGTTTTTT.

About this clonotype: A read error is likely, as this CDR3 ends without the conserved phenylalanine or tryptophan. Because the CDR3's place on the DNA is in doubt, the DNA is left out and the CDR3 is given as listed by TCRdb. This sequence joins TRBV4-1 and TRBJ2-7; the listed D gene, TRBD1, was not tested against the DNA. From germline, CDR1 is MGHRA and CDR2 YSYEKL. The CDR3 has 14 residues if both end residues are counted. The CDR3 here is CASSQGRPRGWKRS.

This clonotype occurred a few times. V gene TRBV15 combines with J gene TRBJ2-5, with TRBD1 as a possible D gene (6 bases). The germline V gene encodes CDR1 LNHNV and CDR2 YYDKDF (reference sequence). This CDR3 has 15 residues. V was clipped by 5 bases and J by 0 bases, with 13 bases between them. CDR3 nucleotide sequence: TGTGCCACCAGCCGCGAACAGGGCAACCAAGAGACCCAGTACTTC. It encodes CATSREQGNQETQYF.

The V gene is TRBV7-2, the J gene TRBJ1-1; no reliable D call. Germline V gene data show CDR1 as SGHTA and CDR2 as FQGNSA. Trimming took 5 bases from V and 6 from J, leaving 16 bases between them. The CDR3 totals 14 residues. CDR3 amino acids: CASSRLVESAEAFF. CDR3 coding DNA: TGTGCCAGCAGCCGCCTTGTTGAAAGTGCTGAAGCTTTCTTT.

The table lists this clonotype with many counts. The chain has TRBV5-1 and TRBJ2-3; D is uncertain. This CDR3 comprises 14 residues. V was shortened by 5 bases and J by 3 bases, with 13 bases between the two germline ends. The germline CDR1 and CDR2 sequences are SGHRS and YFSETQ. In DNA, the CDR3 is TGCGCCAGCAGTGCGGACCCCCGGACAGATACGCAGTATTTT. Translated, it gives CASSADPRTDTQYF.

This chain joins TRBV19 and TRBJ2-5, with no clear D. The germline CDR1 and CDR2 sequences are LNHDA and SQIVND (reference sequence). The CDR3 is made up of 14 amino acids. Trimming stripped 4 bases from V and 1 base from J, with 10 bases between. Here the CDR3 reads CASSTPGGQETQYF. CDR3 coding DNA: TGTGCCAGTAGTACCCCGGGCGGCCAAGAGACCCAGTACTTC.

A few counts support this clonotype. Relative to the germline gene, one junction end is altered; a read error may explain this. The chain joins TRBV29-1 to TRBJ1-1; D is unresolved. This CDR3 is 8 amino acids long. CDR1 is SQVTM, CDR2 ANQGSEA, per germline. The chain's CDR3 is CSVEDGVF. CDR3 DNA sequence: TGCAGCGTTGAAGACGGAGTATTT.

This chain links TRBV2 with TRBJ1-5, with TRBD1 identical over 7 bases. Germline values: CDR1 SNHLY, CDR2 FYNNEI. Trimming at V came to 10 bases and at J to 3 bases, leaving 9 bases not matched to a gene. CDR3 length equals 14 residues. DNA for the CDR3: TGTGCCACCAAGCGGGACAGAGACAATCAGCCCCAGCATTTT. It translates to CATKRDRDNQPQHF.

This clonotype was seen a handful of times. The rearrangement links TRBV11-2 to TRBJ2-3, with D perhaps assigned TRBD1 or TRBD2 (5 bases each). Trimming took 2 bases from V and 4 from J, leaving 10 bases between them. The CDR3 length is 14 residues. Looked up from germline, CDR1 is SGHAT and CDR2 is FQNNGV. In DNA form, the CDR3 reads TGTGCCAGCAGCTTAATGGGGGTGGCAGATACGCAGTATTTT. This encodes CASSLMGVADTQYF.

This clonotype showed up just a few times. The chain uses TRBV21-1 and TRBJ2-7. TRBV21-1 is recorded as a pseudogene. The CDR3 loop spans 13 amino acids. CDR3 amino acids: CASSKSYPYEQYV. The CDR3 region has the DNA TGTGCCAGCAGCAAAAGCTATCCCTACGAGCAGTACGTC.